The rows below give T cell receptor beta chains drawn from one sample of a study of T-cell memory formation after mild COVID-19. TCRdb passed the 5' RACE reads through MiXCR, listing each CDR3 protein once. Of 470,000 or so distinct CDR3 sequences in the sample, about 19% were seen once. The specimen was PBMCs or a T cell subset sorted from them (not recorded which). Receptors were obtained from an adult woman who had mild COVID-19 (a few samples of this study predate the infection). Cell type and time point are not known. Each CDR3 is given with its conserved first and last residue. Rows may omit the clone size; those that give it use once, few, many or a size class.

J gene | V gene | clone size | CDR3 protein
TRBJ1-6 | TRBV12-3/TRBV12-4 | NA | CASSFENRGNSPLHF
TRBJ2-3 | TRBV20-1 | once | CSASGLPDTQYF
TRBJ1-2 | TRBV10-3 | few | CAISHALSSPETGGYTF
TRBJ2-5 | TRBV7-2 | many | CASSFGVVETQYF
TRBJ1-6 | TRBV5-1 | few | CASTRTQGEKSPLHF
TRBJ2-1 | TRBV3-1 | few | CASSQETGGRYNEQFF
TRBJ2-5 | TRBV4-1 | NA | CASSQDEGLAGTQETQYF
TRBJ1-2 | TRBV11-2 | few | CASSLIGTGGMYGYTF
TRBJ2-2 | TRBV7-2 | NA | CASSSLETVAGELFF
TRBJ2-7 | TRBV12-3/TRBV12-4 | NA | CASSYSGRANEQYF
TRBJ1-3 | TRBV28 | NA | CASRRQDMPGNTIYF
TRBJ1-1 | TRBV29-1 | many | CSVNRGDTEAFF
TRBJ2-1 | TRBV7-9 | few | CASSLAVGYNEQFF
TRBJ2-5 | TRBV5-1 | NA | CASSGEEETKYF
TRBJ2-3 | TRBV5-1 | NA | CASSLAGMNTDTQYF
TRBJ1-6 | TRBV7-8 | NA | CASSPSFGALHF
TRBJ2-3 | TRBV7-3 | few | CASSLRRVGPSTDTQYF
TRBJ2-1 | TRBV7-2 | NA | CASSAYRESSYNEQFF
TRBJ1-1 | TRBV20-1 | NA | CSADAGDRSVNTEAFF
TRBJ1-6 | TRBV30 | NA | CAWNGGQGNSPLHF
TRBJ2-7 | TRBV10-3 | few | CAISESPGLSYEQYF
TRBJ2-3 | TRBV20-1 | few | CSASPWVWSGSTDTQYF
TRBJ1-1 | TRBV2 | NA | CASRAGQGARIGTEAFF
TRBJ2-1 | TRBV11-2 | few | CASSLGRRPGLKNEQFF
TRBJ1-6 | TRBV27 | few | CASKYSSYNSPLHF
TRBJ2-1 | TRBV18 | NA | CASSPGTESLQFF